Below, one T cell receptor (beta chain) is given with its context. Its antigen remains unidentified. The record originates from a study of T cell responses to AZD1222 COVID-19 vaccine. Notes on the study in general: Spike was spanned by vaccine-associated CD4 TCRs, with dominance at 160-218 and 743-854. Unmutated regions of variants are reportedly targeted by nearly half of spike-specific TCRs.

Method: immunoSEQ multiplex PCR; TCRdb's copy keeps in-frame clones and lacks some. Of about 150,000 clones in the sample, roughly 87% are singletons; the top ten hold roughly 1.5%. Germline-derived CDR1 and CDR2 are SGHDT and YYEEEE. The CDR3 has 15 amino acids. Trimming took 4 bases from V and 6 from J, leaving 20 bases between them. Sequencing used peripheral blood, obtained 28 days after the second AZD1222 dose. The chain is built from TRBV5-6 and TRBJ2-7; TRBD1 might be the D (9 bases). This sequence originates from an adult who received the AZD1222 COVID-19 vaccine. CDR3 sequence (DNA): TGTGCCAGCAGCCAGCGGGGGAGACAGGGGGGCGAGCAGTACTTC. Translated, it gives CASSQRGRQGGEQYF.